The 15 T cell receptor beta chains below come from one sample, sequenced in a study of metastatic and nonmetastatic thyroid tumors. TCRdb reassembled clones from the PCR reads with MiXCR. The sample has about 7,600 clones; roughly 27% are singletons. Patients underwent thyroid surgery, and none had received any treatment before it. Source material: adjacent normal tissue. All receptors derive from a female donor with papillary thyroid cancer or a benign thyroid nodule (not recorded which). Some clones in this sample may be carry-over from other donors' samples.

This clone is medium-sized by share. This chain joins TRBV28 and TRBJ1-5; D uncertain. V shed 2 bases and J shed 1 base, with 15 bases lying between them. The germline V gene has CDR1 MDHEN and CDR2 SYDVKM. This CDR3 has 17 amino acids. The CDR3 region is CASSLRSYGNSNQPQHF. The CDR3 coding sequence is TGTGCCAGCAGTTTACGGTCATACGGGAACAGCAATCAGCCCCAGCATTTT.

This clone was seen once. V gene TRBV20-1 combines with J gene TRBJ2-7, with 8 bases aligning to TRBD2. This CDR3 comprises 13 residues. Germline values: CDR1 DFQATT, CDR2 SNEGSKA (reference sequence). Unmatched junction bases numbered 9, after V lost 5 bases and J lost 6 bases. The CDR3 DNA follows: TGCAGTGCTGCGCGGACTAGCAACTCCGAGCAGTACGTC. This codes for CSAARTSNSEQYV.

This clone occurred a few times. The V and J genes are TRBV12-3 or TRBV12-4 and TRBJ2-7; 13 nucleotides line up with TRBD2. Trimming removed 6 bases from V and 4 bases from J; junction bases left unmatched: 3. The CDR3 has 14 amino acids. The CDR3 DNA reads TGTGCCAGCAGGCGGACTAGCGGGAGTTACGAGCAGTACTTC. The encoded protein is CASRRTSGSYEQYF.

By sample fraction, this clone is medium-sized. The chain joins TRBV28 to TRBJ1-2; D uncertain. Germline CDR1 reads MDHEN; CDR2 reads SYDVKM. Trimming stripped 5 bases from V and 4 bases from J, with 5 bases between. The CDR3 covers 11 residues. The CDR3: CASSGSYGYTF. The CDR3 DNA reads TGTGCCAGCAGTGGGTCCTATGGCTACACCTTC.

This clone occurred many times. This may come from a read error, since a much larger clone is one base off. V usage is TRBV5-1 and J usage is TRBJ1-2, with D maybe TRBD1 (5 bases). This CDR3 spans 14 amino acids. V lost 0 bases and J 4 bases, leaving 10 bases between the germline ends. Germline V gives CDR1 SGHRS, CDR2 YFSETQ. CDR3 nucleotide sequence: TGCGCCAGCAGCTTGGTCGGGGGATTCTATGGCTACACCTTC. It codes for CASSLVGGFYGYTF.

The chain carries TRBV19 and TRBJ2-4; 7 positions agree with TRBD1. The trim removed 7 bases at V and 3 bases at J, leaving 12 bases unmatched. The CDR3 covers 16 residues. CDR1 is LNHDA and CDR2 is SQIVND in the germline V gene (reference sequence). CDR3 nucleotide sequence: TGTGCCAGTATCGAGCCAGGGGGTCAGGGCAAAAACATTCAGTACTTC. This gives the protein CASIEPGGQGKNIQYF.

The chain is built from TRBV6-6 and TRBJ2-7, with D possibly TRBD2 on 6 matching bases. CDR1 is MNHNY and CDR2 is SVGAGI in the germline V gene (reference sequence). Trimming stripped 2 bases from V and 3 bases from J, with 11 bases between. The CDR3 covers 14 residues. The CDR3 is CASSYQTGSYEQYF. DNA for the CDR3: TGTGCCAGCAGTTACCAAACCGGGAGCTACGAGCAGTACTTC.

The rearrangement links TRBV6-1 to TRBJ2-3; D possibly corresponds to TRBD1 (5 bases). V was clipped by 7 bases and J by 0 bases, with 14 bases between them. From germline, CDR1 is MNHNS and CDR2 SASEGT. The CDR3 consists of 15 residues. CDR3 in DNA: TGTGCCAGCACCATGGACATGACTAGCACAGATACGCAGTATTTT. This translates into CASTMDMTSTDTQYF.

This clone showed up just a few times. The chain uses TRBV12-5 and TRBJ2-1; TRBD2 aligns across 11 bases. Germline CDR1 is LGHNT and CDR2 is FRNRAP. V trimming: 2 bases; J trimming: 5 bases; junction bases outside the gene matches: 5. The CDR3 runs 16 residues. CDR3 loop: CASGLYRLAGNNEQFF. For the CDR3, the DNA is TGTGCTAGTGGTTTGTACCGACTAGCGGGAAACAATGAGCAGTTCTTC.

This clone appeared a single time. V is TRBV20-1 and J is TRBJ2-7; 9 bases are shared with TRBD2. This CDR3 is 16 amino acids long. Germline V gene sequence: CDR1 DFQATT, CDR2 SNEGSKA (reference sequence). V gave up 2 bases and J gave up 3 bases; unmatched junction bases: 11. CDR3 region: CSARPQSGLAFYEQYF. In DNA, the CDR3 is TGCAGTGCTAGACCCCAATCGGGACTAGCCTTCTACGAGCAGTACTTC.

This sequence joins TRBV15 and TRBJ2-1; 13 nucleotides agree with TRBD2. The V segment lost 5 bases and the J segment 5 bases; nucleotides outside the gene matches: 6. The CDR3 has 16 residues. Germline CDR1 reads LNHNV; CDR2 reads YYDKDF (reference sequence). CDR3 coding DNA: TGTGCCACCAGCTCAGGACTAGCGGGAGACGACAATGAGCAGTTCTTC. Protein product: CATSSGLAGDDNEQFF.

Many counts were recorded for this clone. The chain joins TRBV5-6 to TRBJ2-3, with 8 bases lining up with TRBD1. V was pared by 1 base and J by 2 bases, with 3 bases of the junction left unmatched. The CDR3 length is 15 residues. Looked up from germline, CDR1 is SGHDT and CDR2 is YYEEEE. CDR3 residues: CASSLQGAVTDTQYF. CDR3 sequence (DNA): TGTGCCAGCAGCTTGCAGGGGGCAGTCACAGATACGCAGTATTTT.

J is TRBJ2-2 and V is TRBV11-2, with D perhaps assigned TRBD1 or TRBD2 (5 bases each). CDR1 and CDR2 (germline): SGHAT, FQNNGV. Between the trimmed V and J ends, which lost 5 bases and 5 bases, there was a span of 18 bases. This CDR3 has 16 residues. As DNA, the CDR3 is TGTGCCAGCAGCCTTCAACGGGGCCGTGGTACCGGGGAGCTGTTTTTT. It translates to CASSLQRGRGTGELFF.

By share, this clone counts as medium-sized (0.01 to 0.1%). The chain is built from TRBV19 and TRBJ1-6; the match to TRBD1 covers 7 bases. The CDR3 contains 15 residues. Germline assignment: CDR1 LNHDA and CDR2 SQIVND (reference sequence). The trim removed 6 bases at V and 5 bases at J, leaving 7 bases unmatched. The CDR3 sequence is CASRQGDSNNSPLHF. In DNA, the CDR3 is TGTGCCAGTAGACAAGGGGACAGCAATAATTCACCCCTCCACTTT.

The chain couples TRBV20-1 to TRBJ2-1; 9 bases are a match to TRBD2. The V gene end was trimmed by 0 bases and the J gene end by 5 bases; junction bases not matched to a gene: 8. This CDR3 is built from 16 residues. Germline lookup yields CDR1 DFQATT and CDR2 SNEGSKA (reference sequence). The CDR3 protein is CSARDYLAGLDNEQFF. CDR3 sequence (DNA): TGCAGTGCTAGAGATTACCTAGCGGGGCTGGACAATGAGCAGTTCTTC.